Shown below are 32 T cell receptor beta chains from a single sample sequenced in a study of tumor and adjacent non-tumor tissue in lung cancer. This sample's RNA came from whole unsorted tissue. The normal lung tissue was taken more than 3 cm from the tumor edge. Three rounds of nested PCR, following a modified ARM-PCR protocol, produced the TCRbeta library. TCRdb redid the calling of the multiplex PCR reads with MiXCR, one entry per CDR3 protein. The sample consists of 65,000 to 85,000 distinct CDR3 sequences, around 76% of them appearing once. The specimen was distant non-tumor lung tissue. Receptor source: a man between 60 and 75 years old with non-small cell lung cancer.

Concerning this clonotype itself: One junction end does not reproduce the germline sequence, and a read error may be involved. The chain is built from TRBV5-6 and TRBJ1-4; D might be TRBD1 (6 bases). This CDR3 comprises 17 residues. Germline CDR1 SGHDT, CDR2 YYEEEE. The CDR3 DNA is TGTGCCAGCAGCTCCAGGACAGAGGCCCGAAGTAATGAAAAATTGTTTTTT. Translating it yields CASSSRTEARSNEKLFF. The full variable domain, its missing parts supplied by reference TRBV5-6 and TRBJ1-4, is DAGVTQSPTHLIKTRGQQVTLRCSPKSGHDTVSWYQQALGQGPQFIFQYYEEEERQRGNFPDRFSGHQFPNYSSELNVNALLLGDSALYLCASSSRTEARSNEKLFFGSGTQLSVL.

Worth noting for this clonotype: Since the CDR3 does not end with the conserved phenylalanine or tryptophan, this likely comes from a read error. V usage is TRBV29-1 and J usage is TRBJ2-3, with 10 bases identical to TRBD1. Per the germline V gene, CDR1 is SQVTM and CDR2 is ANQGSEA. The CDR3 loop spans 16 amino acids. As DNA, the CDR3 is TGCAGCGTCGTTACAACCGGGACAGGGGTCGCAGATATGCAGTATTCT. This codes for CSVVTTGTGVADMQYS.

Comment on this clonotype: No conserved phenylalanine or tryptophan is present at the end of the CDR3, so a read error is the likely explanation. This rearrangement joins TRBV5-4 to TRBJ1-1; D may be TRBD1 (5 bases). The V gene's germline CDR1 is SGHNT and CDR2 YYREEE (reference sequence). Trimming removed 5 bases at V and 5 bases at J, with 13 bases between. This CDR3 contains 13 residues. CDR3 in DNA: TGTGCCAGCAGACGCGAGGGGCTTACTGAAGCTTTCTAT. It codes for CASRREGLTEAFY.

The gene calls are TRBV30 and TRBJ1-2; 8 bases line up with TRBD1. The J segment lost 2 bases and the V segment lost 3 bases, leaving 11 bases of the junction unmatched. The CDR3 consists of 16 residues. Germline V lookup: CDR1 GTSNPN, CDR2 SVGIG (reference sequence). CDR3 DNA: TGTGCCTGGAGGCCTCCGACAGGGGCTGCCAACTATGGCTACACCTTC. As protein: CAWRPPTGAANYGYTF.

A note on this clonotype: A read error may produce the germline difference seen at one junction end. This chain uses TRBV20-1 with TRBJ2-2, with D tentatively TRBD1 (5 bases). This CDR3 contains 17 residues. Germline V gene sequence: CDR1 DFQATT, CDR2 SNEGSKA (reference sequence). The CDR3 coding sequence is TGCTGTGCTAGAGCCCTGGACACCTCTTATAACACCGGGGAGCTGTTTTTT. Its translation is CCARALDTSYNTGELFF.

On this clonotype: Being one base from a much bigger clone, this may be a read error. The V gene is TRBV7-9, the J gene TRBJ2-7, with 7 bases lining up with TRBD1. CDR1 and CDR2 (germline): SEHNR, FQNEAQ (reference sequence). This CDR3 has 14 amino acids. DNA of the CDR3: TGTGCCGGCAGCTCCTCAGGGGGCTCCTACGAGCAGTACTTC. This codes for CAGSSSGGSYEQYF.

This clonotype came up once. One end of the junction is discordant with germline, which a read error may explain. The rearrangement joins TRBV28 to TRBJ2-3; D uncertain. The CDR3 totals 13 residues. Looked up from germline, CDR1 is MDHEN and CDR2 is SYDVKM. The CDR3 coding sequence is TGTACCAGCACCTCCTCCGGCACAGATACGCTGTATTTC. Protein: CTSTSSGTDTLYF.

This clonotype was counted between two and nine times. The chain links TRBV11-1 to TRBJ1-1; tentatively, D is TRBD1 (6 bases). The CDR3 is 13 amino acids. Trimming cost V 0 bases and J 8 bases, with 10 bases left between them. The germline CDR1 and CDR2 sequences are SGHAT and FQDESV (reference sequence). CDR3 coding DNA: TGTGCCAGCAGCTTAGCATCGGGGGCAGAAGCTTTCTTT. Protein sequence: CASSLASGAEAFF.

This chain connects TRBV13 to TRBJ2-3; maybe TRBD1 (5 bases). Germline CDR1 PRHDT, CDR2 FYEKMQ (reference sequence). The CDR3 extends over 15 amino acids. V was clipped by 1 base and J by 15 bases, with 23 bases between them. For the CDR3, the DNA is TGTGCCAGCAGCTTAGCGAGACAGAACACAGAAAGGCAATATTTT. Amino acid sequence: CASSLARQNTERQYF.

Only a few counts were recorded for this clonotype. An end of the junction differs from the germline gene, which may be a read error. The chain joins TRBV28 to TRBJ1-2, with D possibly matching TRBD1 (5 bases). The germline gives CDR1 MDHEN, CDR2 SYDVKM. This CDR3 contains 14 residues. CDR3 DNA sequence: TGTGCCAGCAGTCCATTAGGGACCAAAAAGGGCTACGCCTTC. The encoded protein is CASSPLGTKKGYAF.

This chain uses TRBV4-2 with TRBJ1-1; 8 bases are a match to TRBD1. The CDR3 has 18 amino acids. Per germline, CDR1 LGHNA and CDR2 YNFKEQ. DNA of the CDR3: TGTGTAAGCAGCCTCCCGGACCAGGGGGCGCGGGGGAACACTGAAGCTTTCTTT. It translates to CVSSLPDQGARGNTEAFF.

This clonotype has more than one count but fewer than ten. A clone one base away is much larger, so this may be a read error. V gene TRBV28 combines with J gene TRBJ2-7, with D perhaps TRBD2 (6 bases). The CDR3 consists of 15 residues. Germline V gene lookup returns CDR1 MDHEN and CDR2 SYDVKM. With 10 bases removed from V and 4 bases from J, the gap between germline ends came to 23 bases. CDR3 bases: TGTGCCAACAGACCCGGTTCGGGGGAGATGTACGAGCAGTACTTC. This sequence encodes CANRPGSGEMYEQYF.

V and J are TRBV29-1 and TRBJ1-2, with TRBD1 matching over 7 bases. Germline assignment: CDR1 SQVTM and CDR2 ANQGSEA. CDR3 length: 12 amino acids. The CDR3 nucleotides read TGCGGCGCTGCAGGGGGTAAATATGGCTACACCTTC. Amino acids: CGAAGGKYGYTF. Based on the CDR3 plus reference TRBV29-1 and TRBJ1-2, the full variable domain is SAVISQKPSRDICQRGTSLTIQCQVDSQVTMMFWYRQQPGQSLTLIATANQGSEATYESGFVIDKFPISRPNLTFSTLTVSNMSPEDSSIYLCGAAGGKYGYTFGSGTRLTVV.

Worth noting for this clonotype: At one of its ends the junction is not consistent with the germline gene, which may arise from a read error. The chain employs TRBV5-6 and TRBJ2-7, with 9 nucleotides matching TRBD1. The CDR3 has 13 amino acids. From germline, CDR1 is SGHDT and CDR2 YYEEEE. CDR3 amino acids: CASCLAQGAVKYF. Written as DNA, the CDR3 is TGTGCCAGCTGCTTGGCACAGGGGGCTGTGAAGTACTTC. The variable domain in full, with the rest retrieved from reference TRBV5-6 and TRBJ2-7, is DAGVTQSPTHLIKTRGQQVTLRCSPKSGHDTVSWYQQALGQGPQFIFQYYEEEERQRGNFPDRFSGHQFPNYSSELNVNALLLGDSALYLCASCLAQGAVKYFGPGTRLTVT.

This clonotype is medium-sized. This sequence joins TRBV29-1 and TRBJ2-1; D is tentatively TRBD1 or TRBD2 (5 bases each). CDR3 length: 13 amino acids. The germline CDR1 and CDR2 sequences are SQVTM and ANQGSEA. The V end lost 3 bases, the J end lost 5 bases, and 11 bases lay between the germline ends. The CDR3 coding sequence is TGCAGCGTTGAGGGGACCCTAAACAATGAGCAGTTCTTC. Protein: CSVEGTLNNEQFF.

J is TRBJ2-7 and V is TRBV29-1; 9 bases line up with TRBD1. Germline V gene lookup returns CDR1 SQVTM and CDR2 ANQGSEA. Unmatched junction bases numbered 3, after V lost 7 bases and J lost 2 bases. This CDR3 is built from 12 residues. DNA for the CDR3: TGCAGCGGTCGACAGGGGGCCTACGAGCAGTACTTC. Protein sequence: CSGRQGAYEQYF.

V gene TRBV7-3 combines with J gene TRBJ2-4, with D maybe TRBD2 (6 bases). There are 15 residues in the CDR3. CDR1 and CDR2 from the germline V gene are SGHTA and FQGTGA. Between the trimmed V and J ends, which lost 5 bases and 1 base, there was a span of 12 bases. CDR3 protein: CASSPGRFAKNIQYF. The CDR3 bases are TGTGCCAGCAGCCCGGGGAGGTTCGCCAAAAACATTCAGTACTTC.

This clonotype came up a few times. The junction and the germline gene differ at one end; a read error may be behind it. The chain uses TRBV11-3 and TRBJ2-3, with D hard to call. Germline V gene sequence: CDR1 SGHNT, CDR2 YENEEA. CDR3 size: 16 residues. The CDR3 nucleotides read TGTGCCTGCAGCTCCGGGCCAGGAGATAGCACAGATACGCAGTATTTT. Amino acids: CACSSGPGDSTDTQYF.

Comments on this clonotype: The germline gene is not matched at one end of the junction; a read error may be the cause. In DNA, the CDR3 is TGTACCAGCAGCCCAGGGACTAGCGGTGTCACAGATACGCAATATTTT. Its translation is CTSSPGTSGVTDTQYF. The chain couples TRBV11-1 to TRBJ2-3, with TRBD2 matching 11 bases. This CDR3 spans 16 amino acids. Germline lookup yields CDR1 SGHAT and CDR2 FQDESV (reference sequence).

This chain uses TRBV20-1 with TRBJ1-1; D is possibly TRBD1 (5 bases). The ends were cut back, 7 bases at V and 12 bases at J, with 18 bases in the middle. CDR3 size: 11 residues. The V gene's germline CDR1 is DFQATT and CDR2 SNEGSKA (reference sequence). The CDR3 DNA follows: TGCAGTGTTGCAGGGAACACAGAAACTTTCTTT. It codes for CSVAGNTETFF.

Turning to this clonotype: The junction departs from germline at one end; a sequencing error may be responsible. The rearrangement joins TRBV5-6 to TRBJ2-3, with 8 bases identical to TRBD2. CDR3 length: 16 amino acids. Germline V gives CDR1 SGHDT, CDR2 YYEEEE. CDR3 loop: CASSKGLGGVADTQYF. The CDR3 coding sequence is TGTGCCAGCAGCAAGGGACTAGGGGGAGTCGCAGATACACAGTATTTT.

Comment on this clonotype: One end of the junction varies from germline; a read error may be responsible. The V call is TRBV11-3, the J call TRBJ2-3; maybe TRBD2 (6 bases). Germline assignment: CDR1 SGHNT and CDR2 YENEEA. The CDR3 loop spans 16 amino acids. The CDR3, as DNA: TGTGCCAACAGCTTGGGGGGTGCTTCTAGCACAGATACGTGGTATTTT. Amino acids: CANSLGGASSTDTWYF. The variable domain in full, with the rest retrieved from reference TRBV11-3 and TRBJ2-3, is EAGVVQSPRYKIIEKKQPVAFWCNPISGHNTLYWYLQNLGQGPELLIRYENEEAVDDSQLPKDRFSAERLKGVDSTLKIQPAELGDSAVYLCANSLGGASSTDTWYFGPGTRLTVL.

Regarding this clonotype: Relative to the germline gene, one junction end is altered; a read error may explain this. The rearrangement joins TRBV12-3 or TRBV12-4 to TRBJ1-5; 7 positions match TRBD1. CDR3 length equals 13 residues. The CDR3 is CASRQGRGQPQHF. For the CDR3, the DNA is TGTGCTAGCAGACAGGGCAGGGGTCAGCCCCAACATTTT.

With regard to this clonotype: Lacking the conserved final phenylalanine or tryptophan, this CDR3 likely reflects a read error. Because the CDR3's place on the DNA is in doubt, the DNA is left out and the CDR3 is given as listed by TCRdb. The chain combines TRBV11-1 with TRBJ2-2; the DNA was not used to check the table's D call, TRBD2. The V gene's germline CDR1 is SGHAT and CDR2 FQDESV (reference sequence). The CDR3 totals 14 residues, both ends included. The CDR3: CASSLTSGTVELIY.

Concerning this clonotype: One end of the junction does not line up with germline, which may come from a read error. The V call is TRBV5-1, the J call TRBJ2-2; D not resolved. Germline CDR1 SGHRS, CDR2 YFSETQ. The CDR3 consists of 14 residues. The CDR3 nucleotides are TGCGCCAACAGCTCTCTAGGCCAGACCGGGGAGCTGTTTTTT. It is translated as CANSSLGQTGELFF.

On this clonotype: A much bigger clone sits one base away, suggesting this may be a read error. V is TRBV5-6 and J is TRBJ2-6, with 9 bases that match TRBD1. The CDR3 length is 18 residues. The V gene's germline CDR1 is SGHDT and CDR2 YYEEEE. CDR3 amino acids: CVSSLGGTGFAGANVLTF. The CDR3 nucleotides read TGTGTCAGCAGCTTGGGGGGGACAGGGTTCGCTGGGGCCAACGTCCTGACTTTC.

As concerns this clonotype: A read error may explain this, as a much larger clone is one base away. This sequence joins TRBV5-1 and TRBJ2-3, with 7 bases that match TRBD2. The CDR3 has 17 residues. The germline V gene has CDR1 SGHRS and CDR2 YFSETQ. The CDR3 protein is CARSFLPAGESTDTQYF. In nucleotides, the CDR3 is TGCGCCAGAAGCTTTTTACCCGCGGGAGAGTCCACAGATACGCAGTATTTT.

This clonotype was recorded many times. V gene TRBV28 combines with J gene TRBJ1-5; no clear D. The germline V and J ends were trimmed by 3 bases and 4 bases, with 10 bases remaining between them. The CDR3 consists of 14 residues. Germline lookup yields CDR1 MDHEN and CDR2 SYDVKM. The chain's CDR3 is CASSFPGLNQPQHF. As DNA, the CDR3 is TGTGCCAGCAGTTTCCCTGGGCTTAATCAGCCCCAGCATTTT.

The CDR3 loop reads CSVDFQRGTQYF. CDR3 DNA: TGCAGCGTTGATTTCCAGAGGGGGACCCAGTACTTC. The chain is built from TRBV29-1 and TRBJ2-5; perhaps D is TRBD1 or TRBD2 (5 bases each). V shed 3 bases and J shed 7 bases, with 12 bases lying between them. This CDR3 has 12 residues. Germline V CDR1 and CDR2: SQVTM, ANQGSEA.

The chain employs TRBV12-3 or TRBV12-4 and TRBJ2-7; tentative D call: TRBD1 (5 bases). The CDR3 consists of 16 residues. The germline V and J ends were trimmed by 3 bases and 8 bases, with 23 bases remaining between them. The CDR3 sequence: CASSLYPGLGSYKQYF. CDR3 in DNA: TGTGCCAGCAGTTTGTACCCAGGGCTGGGGTCATACAAGCAGTACTTC.

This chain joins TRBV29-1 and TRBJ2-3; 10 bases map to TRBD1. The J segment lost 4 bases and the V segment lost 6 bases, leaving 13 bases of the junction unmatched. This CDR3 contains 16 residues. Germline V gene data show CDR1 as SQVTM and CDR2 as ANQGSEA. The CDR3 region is CSVRITGTGVADTQYF. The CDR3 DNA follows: TGCAGCGTCCGTATAACCGGGACAGGGGTTGCAGATACGCAGTATTTT.

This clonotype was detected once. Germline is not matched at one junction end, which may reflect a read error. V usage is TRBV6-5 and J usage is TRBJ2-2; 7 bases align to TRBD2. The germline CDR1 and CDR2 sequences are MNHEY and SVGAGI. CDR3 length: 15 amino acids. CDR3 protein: CVSTTQAGNTGELFF. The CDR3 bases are TGTGTCAGCACCACACAAGCGGGAAACACCGGGGAGCTGTTTTTT.